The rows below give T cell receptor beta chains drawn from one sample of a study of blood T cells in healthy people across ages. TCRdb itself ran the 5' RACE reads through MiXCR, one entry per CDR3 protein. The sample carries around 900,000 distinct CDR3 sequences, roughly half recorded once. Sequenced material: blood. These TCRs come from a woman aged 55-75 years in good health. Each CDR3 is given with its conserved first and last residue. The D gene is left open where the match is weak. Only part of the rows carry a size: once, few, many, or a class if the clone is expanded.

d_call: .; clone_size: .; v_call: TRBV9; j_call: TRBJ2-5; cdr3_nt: TGTGCCAGCAGCGCAAGACAGGCTTGGGAGACCCAGTACTTC; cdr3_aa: CASSARQAWETQYF
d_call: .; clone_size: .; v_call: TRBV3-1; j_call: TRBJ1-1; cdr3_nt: TGTGCCAGCGCCGGACCAAGACGCGAAGCTTTCTTT; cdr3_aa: CASAGPRREAFF
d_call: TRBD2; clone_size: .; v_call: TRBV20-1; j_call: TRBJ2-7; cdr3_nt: TGCAGTTGCAGCGGGAGGACCTCCTACGAGCAGTACTTC; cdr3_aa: CSCSGRTSYEQYF
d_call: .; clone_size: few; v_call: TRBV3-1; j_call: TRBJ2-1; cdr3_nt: TGTGCCAGCAGCCAAGGGACTCCTTCCTACAATGAGCAGTTCTTC; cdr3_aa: CASSQGTPSYNEQFF
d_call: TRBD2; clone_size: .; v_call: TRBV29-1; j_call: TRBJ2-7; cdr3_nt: TGCAGCGTCGGATCCGGGACTACCGAGCAGTACTTC; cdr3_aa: CSVGSGTTEQYF
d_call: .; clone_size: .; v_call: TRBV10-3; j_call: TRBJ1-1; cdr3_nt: TGTGCCATCAGGGGTTCTTGGACTGAAGCTTTCTTT; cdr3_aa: CAIRGSWTEAFF
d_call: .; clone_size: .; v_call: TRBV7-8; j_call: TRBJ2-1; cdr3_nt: TGTGCCAGCAGCTTAGCGAGACTAGAAAGTGAGCAGTTCTTC; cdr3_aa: CASSLARLESEQFF
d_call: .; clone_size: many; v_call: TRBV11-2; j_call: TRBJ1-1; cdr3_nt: TGTGCCAGCAGATCCCCCGTCGGGGCTTTCTTT; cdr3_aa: CASRSPVGAFF
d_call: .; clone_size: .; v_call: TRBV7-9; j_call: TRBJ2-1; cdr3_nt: TGTGCCAGCAGCGGAACGTTTCAAGGGTACAGTGAGCAGTTCTTC; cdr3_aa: CASSGTFQGYSEQFF
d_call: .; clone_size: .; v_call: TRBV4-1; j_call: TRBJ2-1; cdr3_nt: TGCGCCAGCAGCCAAGGGGCCTGGAGCGGTTACAATGAGCAGTTCTTC; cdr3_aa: CASSQGAWSGYNEQFF
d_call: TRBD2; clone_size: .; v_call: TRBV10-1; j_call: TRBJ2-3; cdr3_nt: TGCGCCAGCAGTGAGGGAGCTAGCGGGAACGGGGATACGCAGTATTTT; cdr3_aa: CASSEGASGNGDTQYF
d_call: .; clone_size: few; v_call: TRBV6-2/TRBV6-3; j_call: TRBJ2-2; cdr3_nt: TGTGCCGGACGGGACCCGCCGGGGGAGCTGTTTTTT; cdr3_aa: CAGRDPPGELFF
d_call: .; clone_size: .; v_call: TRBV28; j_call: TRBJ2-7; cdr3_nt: TGTGCCAGCAGTTTACGACAGTGGTATAGGTACGAGCAGTACTTC; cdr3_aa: CASSLRQWYRYEQYF
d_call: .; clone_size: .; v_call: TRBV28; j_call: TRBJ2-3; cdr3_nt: TGTGCCAGCAGTGTTAATTCCCCGACAGAAGGTACGCAGTATTTT; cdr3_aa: CASSVNSPTEGTQYF